These T cell receptor beta chains were read from a single sample in a study of cytomegalovirus exposure and HLA in healthy donors. Assay: immunoSEQ multiplex PCR; the TCRdb copy retains only in-frame clones and omits some. The table shows roughly 200,000 clones, with approximately 86% occurring only once. The sample taken for sequencing was PBMCs. These receptors came from a man in his thirties or forties in good health and CMV-seropositive. Both conserved end residues are part of each CDR3. Fields, in order: V gene, J gene, D gene, clone size, CDR3 DNA, CDR3 protein. D genes are given only for firm matches. Some rows have no size entry. The others give once, few or many, or a class for an expanded clone.

TRBV5-1	TRBJ2-5	TRBD1	.	TGCGCCAGCAGCTTGATGAGGGGCAGGGGGGAGACCCAGTACTTC	CASSLMRGRGETQYF
TRBV30	TRBJ2-1	TRBD1	.	TGTGCCTGGCATCTCGGACAGGGATCCTACAATGAGCAGTTCTTC	CAWHLGQGSYNEQFF
TRBV7-3	TRBJ2-3	.	.	TGTGCCAGCAGCTTGACAGCTAGCACAGATACGCAGTATTTT	CASSLTASTDTQYF
TRBV27	TRBJ2-7	TRBD1	.	TGTGCCAGCACGGGCTCCGGACAGGGTGTCTACGAGCAGTACTTC	CASTGSGQGVYEQYF
TRBV29-1	TRBJ1-4	TRBD1	.	TGCAGCGTTGCGTTACAGGGGAATGAAAAACTGTTTTTT	CSVALQGNEKLFF
TRBV7-2	TRBJ2-5	TRBD1	.	TGTGCCAGCAGCCCACACAGGGGGCTTGAAGAGACCCAGTACTTC	CASSPHRGLEETQYF
TRBV5-1	TRBJ1-1	TRBD1	.	TGCGCCAGCAGCCTGGGGGACAGGGGGAACACTGAAGCTTTCTTT	CASSLGDRGNTEAFF
TRBV7-9	TRBJ1-4	.	.	TGTGCCAGCAGCTTAGCTCGGCCCAATGAAAAACTGTTTTTT	CASSLARPNEKLFF
TRBV27	TRBJ2-3	.	.	TGTGCCAGCAGGGCGCGGGGAGATACGCAGTATTTT	CASRARGDTQYF
TRBV9	TRBJ2-2	TRBD1	.	TGTGCCAGCAGCTCGGACAGGATCCTCACCGGGGAGCTGTTTTTT	CASSSDRILTGELFF
TRBV19	TRBJ2-7	TRBD2	.	TGTGCCAGTCGGGAGGGATCCTCATACGAGCAGTACTTC	CASREGSSYEQYF
TRBV6-1	TRBJ2-3	.	.	TGTGCCAGCAAATTAATAGGGGATCTCACAGATACGCAGTATTTT	CASKLIGDLTDTQYF
TRBV7-3	TRBJ2-1	.	.	TGTGCCAGCAGCCCTCGGGCCGGACGGTTAGACAATGAGCAGTTCTTC	CASSPRAGRLDNEQFF
TRBV28	TRBJ2-7	TRBD2	.	TGTGCCAGCAGTTCGGGGGGTAGCTCCTACGAGCAGTACTTC	CASSSGGSSYEQYF
TRBV4-2	TRBJ1-5	.	few	TGTGCCAGCAGCCAAGACGTGATTGGAATTAATCAGCCCCAGCATTTT	CASSQDVIGINQPQHF
TRBV6-5	TRBJ2-5	.	.	TGTGCCAGCAGCTTCAGGATGGCCCATGAAGAGACCCAGTACTTC	CASSFRMAHEETQYF
TRBV28	TRBJ1-2	.	.	TGTGCCAGCAGTTTCCAGGACTATGGCTACACCTTC	CASSFQDYGYTF
TRBV27	TRBJ2-7	TRBD1	.	TGTGCCAGCAGTAAAACCATCTCCCCGGGACAGGGGGTGAGGACCTACGAGCAGTACTTC	CASSKTISPGQGVRTYEQYF
TRBV7-3	TRBJ2-5	.	.	TGTGCCAGCAGCCCCTCCCGGGGGGAGACCCAGTACTTC	CASSPSRGETQYF
TRBV7-9	TRBJ1-5	TRBD1	.	TGTGCCAGCAGCTGGGACAGTAGCAATCAGCCCCAGCATTTT	CASSWDSSNQPQHF
TRBV30	TRBJ1-1	.	.	TGTGCCTGCTCCCAGGGAGGAACTGAAGCTTTCTTT	CACSQGGTEAFF
TRBV5-6	TRBJ1-1	TRBD1	.	TGTGCCAGCAGCTTGGTGGGACAGGTGAACACTGAAGCTTTCTTT	CASSLVGQVNTEAFF
TRBV2	TRBJ2-5	.	.	TGTGCCAGCATCGGCTACGGAGAGACCCAGTACTTC	CASIGYGETQYF
TRBV30	TRBJ2-5	.	.	TGTGCCTGGAATTTGAGAGGGATTGATGAGACCCAGTACTTC	CAWNLRGIDETQYF
TRBV27	TRBJ1-5	TRBD1	.	TGTGCCAGCAGTTTCTTAGGGACAGGGGAAGGTCAGCCCCAGCATTTT	CASSFLGTGEGQPQHF
TRBV4-1	TRBJ2-1	TRBD2	.	TGCGCCAGCAGCCTACCCCCTGGACAGAGACTAGCGGGAGGGCCTCGGAATGAGCAGTTCTTC	CASSLPPGQRLAGGPRNEQFF
TRBV5-1	TRBJ1-1	.	once	TGCGCCAGCAGGGAACCTGCGAACACTGAAGCTTTCTTT	CASREPANTEAFF
TRBV6-1	TRBJ2-2	.	.	TGTGCCGGCCGGACAGAGGCAACCGGGGAGCTGTTTTTT	CAGRTEATGELFF
TRBV2	TRBJ2-7	.	.	TGTGCCAGCAGCTGGACAAGCGGTATCTACGAGCAGTACTTC	CASSWTSGIYEQYF
TRBV27	TRBJ2-3	.	.	TGTGCCAGCAGAGAGGGATCACGCACAGATACGCAGTATTTT	CASREGSRTDTQYF
TRBV7-3	TRBJ2-3	.	.	TGTGCCAGCAGCTCTCAGGGGTTCACAGATACGCAGTATTTT	CASSSQGFTDTQYF